The T cell receptor beta chain described here comes from a study of CXCR3-negative and CXCR3-positive naive CD8 T cells. Study overall: Sequencing gave about 150 million TRB reads overall, about 1.5 +/- 0.3 million per library. Study-level points and caveats: Memory CD8+ cells showed much lower diversity, while both naive subsets displayed comparably high diversity. The TRBV-TRBJ usage of naive CXCR3-negative and CXCR3-positive cells was similar, but that of memory cells differed. CXCR3-expressing naive cells carried TRB CDR3s more hydrophobic than those of CXCR3-negative naive cells.

The method, 5' RACE with UMI labels, was used to prepare the TRB cDNA libraries. TCRdb reprocessed the 5' RACE reads, keeping one entry per CDR3 protein, no DNA. In total, the table holds more than 80,000 distinct CDR3 sequences. CD45RO-CCR7+CD27+CD95- cells counted as naive CD8+ T cells. About this clonotype: The antigen is unknown.

CDR1 is MGHRA, CDR2 YSYEKL, per germline. The CDR3 contains 14 residues. The specimen sequenced was naive CXCR3+ CD8+ T cells from blood. Subset meaning: CD45RO-CCR7+CD27+CD95- naive CD8+ T cells expressing CXCR3 (TNR3+). The chain employs TRBV4-1 and TRBJ2-7; TCRdb proposes TRBD1, but this gene call is untestable without DNA. The TCR was taken from a human donor in good health. Some clones in this sample may be carry-over from other donors' samples. CDR3 amino acids: CASSQTRVAYEKYF.